This paragraph reports one T cell receptor beta chain. Deletions cut 7 bases from V and 2 bases from J, with 11 bases between. This CDR3 is 13 amino acids long. Libraries were prepared by immunoSEQ multiplex PCR; TCRdb keeps only in-frame clonotypes and omits some of them. The sample records some 200,000 clones, 86% being singletons. The entry originates in a study of blood T cell repertoires in COVID-19. The overall study: From the United States, Italy and Spain came samples of acute and convalescent COVID-19. Sources were T cells, B-cell-depleted T cells, or PBMCs; the material itself was cDNA or gDNA.

Sequenced sample: peripheral blood. V usage is TRBV12-3 or TRBV12-4 and J usage is TRBJ1-2; perhaps TRBD1 as D (5 bases). The receptor's source is a woman between 70 and 85 years old with acute or convalescent COVID-19. The CDR3, as DNA: TGTGCCAGCACCATGACAGTAAACTATGGCTACACCTTC. This translates into CASTMTVNYGYTF.